The 5 T cell receptor beta chains listed next were all sequenced from one sample in a study of T-cell memory formation after mild COVID-19. TCRdb analysed the 5' RACE reads with MiXCR anew, one entry per CDR3 protein. This sample has about 190,000 distinct CDR3 sequences; around 26% occur once, and the top ten carry 10% to 12%. The sample comprised PBMCs or a T cell subset sorted from them (not recorded which). The receptors were gathered from an adult woman who had mild COVID-19 (a few samples of this study predate the infection). Cell type and time point are not known.

The chain is built from TRBV7-9 and TRBJ2-7, with unresolved D. The V and J ends lost 0 bases and 4 bases respectively, with 13 bases between them. Germline V gene sequence: CDR1 SEHNR, CDR2 FQNEAQ (reference sequence). The CDR3 loop spans 15 amino acids. The CDR3 bases are TGTGCCAGCAGCTTAGCTTTTGACCCCCCTTACGAGCAGTACTTC. Translating gives CASSLAFDPPYEQYF. The full variable domain, completed using reference TRBV7-9 and TRBJ2-7, is DTGVSQNPRHKITKRGQNVTFRCDPISEHNRLYWYRQTLGQGPEFLTYFQNEAQLEKSRLLSDRFSAERPKGSFSTLEIQRTEQGDSAMYLCASSLAFDPPYEQYFGPGTRLTVT.

This clonotype was detected once. The genes are TRBV12-3 or TRBV12-4 and TRBJ2-2; D is ambiguous. CDR3 length: 12 residues. This CDR3 reads CATQPGFGELFF. CDR3 DNA sequence: TGTGCTACCCAGCCGGGTTTCGGGGAGCTGTTTTTT.

The chain carries TRBV27 and TRBJ1-1; 8 positions agree with TRBD1. This CDR3 is 15 amino acids long. The germline gives CDR1 MNHEY, CDR2 SMNVEV (reference sequence). With V trimmed by 5 bases and J by 6 bases, 11 bases remained unmatched. CDR3 coding DNA: TGTGCCAGCAGTGCCTTCCAGGGGGCTGGCGCTGAAGCTTTCTTT. Translating it yields CASSAFQGAGAEAFF.

This clonotype has a handful of counts. This chain links TRBV5-1 with TRBJ1-2; D not certain. The length of the CDR3 is 16 residues. CDR1 SGHRS and CDR2 YFSETQ come from the germline V gene. V dropped 4 bases and J dropped 6 bases, with 22 bases sitting between them. CDR3 loop: CASSLGPARLSDGYTF. The DNA of the CDR3 is TGCGCCAGCAGCCTGGGCCCCGCGAGATTATCAGATGGCTACACCTTC.

This clonotype was seen more than once but under ten times. V and J are TRBV5-4 and TRBJ1-1; D remains unclear. The length of the CDR3 is 13 residues. Germline assignment: CDR1 SGHNT and CDR2 YYREEE (reference sequence). Between the trimmed V and J ends, which lost 3 bases and 1 base, there was a span of 7 bases. The CDR3 DNA sequence: TGTGCCAGCAGCTCCTCTACGAACACTGAAGCTTTCTTT. It specifies CASSSSTNTEAFF.